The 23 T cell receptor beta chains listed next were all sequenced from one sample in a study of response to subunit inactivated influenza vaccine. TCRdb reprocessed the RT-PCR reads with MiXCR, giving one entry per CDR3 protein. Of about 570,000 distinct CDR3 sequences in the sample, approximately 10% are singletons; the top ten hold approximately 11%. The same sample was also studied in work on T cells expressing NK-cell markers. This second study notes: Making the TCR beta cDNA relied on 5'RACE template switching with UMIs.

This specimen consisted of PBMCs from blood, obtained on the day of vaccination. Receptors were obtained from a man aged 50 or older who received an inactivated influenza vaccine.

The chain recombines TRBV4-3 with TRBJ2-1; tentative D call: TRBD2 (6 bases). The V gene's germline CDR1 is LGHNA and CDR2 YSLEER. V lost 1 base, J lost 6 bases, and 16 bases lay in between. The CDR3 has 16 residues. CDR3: CASSQGVVSGLNEQFF. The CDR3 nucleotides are TGCGCCAGCAGCCAAGGAGTCGTTAGCGGACTCAATGAGCAGTTCTTC.

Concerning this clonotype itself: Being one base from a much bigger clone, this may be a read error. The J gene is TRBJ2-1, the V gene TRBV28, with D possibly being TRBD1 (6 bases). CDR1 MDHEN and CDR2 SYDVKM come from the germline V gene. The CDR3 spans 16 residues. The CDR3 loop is CASSSTGISSYTEQFF. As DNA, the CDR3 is TGTGCCAGCAGTTCCACAGGGATTAGCTCCTACACTGAGCAGTTCTTC.

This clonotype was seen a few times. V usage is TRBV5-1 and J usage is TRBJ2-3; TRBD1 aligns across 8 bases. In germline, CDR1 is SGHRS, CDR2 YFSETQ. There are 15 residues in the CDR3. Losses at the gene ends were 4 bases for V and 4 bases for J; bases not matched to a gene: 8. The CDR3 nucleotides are TGCGCCAGCAGCCCGACAGGGGTCGGCGCAGATACGCAGTATTTT. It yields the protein CASSPTGVGADTQYF.

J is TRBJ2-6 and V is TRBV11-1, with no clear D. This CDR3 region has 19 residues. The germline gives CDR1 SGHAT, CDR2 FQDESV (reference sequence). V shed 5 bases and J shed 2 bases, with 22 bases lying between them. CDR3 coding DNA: TGTGCCAGCAGCCGGCTCAGAGTATGGGGTTTAGCTGGGGCCAACGTCCTGACTTTC. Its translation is CASSRLRVWGLAGANVLTF.

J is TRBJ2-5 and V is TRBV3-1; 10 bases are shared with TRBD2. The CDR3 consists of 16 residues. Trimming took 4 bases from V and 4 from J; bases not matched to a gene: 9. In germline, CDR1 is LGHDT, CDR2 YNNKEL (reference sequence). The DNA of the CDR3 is TGTGCCAGCAGCCTACCTAGCGGGAGTAGCGTAGAGACCCAGTACTTC. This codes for CASSLPSGSSVETQYF.

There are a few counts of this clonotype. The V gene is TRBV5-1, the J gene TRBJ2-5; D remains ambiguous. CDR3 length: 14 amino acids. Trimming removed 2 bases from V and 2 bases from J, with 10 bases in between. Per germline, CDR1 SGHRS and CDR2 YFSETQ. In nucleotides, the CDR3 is TGCGCCAGCAGCTTTGGCGAGAATCAAGAGACCCAGTACTTC. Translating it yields CASSFGENQETQYF. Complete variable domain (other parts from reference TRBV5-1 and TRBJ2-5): KAGVTQTPRYLIKTRGQQVTLSCSPISGHRSVSWYQQTPGQGLQFLFEYFSETQRNKGNFPGRFSGRQFSNSRSEMNVSTLELGDSALYLCASSFGENQETQYFGPGTRLLVL.

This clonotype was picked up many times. CDR3 in amino acids: CASSQEDRETQYF. As DNA, the CDR3 is TGCGCCAGCAGCCAAGAGGACAGGGAGACCCAGTACTTC. The V call is TRBV4-1, the J call TRBJ2-5; the match to TRBD1 covers 7 bases. The CDR3 is made up of 13 amino acids. Germline CDR1 MGHRA, CDR2 YSYEKL. V gave up 0 bases and J gave up 5 bases; unmatched junction bases: 0.

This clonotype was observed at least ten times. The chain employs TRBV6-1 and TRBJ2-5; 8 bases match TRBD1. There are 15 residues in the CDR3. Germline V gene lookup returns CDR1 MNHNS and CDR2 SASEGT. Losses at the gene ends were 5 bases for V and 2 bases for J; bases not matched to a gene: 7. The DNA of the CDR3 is TGTGCCAGCAGTCGAAGACACAGGGGGCAAGAGACCCAGTACTTC. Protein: CASSRRHRGQETQYF.

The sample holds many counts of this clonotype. The chain's CDR3 is CSVDRGGQETQYF. CDR3 coding DNA: TGCAGCGTTGATAGGGGGGGGCAAGAGACCCAGTACTTC. The rearrangement links TRBV29-1 to TRBJ2-5; TRBD2 might be the D (7 bases). The V end lost 3 bases, the J end lost 2 bases, and 10 bases lay between the germline ends. In germline, CDR1 is SQVTM, CDR2 ANQGSEA. The CDR3 extends over 13 amino acids.

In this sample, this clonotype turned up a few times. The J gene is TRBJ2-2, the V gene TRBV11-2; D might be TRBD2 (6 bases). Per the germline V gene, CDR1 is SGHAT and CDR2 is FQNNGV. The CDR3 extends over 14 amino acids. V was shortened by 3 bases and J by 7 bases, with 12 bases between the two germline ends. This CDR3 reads CASSFGGNNGELFF. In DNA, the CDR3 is TGTGCCAGCAGCTTCGGCGGGAATAACGGGGAGCTGTTTTTT.

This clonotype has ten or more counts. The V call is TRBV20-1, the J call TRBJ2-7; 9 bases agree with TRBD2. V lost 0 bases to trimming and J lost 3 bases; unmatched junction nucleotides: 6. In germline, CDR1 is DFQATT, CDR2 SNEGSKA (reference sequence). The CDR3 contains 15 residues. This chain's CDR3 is CSARDLSGSHYEQYF. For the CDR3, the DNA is TGCAGTGCTAGAGATCTTAGCGGGAGCCACTACGAGCAGTACTTC.

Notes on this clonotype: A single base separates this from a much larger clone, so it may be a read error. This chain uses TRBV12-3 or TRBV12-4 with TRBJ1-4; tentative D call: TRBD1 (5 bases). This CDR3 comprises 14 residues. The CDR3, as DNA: TGTACCAGCAGTTTTAGTGGGGGAAAAGAAAAACTGTTTTTT. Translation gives CTSSFSGGKEKLFF.

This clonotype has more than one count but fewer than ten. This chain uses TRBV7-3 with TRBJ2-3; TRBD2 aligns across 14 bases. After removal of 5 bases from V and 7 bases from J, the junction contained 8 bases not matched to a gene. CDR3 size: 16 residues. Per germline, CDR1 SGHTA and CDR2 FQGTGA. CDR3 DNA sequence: TGTGCCAGCAGCCTGGGACTAGCGGGAGTTCAGAATACGCAGTATTTT. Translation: CASSLGLAGVQNTQYF.

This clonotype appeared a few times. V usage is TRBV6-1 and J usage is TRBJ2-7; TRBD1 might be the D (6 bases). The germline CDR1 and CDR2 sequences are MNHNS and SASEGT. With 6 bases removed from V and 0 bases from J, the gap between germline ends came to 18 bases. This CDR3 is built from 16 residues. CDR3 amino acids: CASSKQGGRSSYEQYF. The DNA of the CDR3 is TGTGCCAGCAGCAAACAGGGCGGAAGGAGCTCCTACGAGCAGTACTTC.

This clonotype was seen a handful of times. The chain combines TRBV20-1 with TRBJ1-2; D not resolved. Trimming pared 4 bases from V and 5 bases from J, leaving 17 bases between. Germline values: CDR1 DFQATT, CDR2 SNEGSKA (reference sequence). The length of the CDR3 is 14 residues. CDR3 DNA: TGCAGTGCTATCCTCCGGACGGTCGAATATGGCTACACCTTC. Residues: CSAILRTVEYGYTF.

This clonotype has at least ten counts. The CDR3 sequence is CASSLGRGNYNEQFF. The DNA of the CDR3 is TGTGCCAGCAGCCTGGGGCGGGGGAACTACAATGAGCAGTTCTTC. This chain links TRBV4-2 with TRBJ2-1; TRBD2 agrees at 7 bases. V shed 4 bases, J shed 3 bases, and the junction held 6 bases outside the gene matches. The CDR3 length is 15 residues. The germline gives CDR1 LGHNA, CDR2 YNFKEQ.

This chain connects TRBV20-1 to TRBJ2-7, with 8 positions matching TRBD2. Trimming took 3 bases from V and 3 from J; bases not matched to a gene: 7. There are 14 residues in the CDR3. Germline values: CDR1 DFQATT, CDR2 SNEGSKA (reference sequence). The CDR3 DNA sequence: TGCAGTGCTAGTTTTGGGACTAGGCTCTACGAGCAGTACTTC. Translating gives CSASFGTRLYEQYF.

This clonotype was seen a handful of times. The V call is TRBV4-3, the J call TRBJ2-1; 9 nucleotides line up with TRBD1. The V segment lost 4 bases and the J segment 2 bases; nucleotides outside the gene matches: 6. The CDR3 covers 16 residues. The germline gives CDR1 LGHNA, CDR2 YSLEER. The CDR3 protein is CASSPWTGVPYNEQFF. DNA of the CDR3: TGCGCCAGCAGCCCTTGGACAGGGGTTCCCTACAATGAGCAGTTCTTC.

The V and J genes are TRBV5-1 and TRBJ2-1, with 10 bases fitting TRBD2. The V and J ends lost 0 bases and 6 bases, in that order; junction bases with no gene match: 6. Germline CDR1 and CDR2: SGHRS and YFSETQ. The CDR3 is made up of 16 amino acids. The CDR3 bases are TGCGCCAGCAGCTTGGCACCAGCGGGAGGGCTCAATGAGCAGTTCTTC. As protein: CASSLAPAGGLNEQFF.

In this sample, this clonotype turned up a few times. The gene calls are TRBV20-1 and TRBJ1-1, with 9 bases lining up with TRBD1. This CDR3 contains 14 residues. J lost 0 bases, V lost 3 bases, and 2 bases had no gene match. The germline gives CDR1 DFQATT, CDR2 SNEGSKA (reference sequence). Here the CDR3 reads CSASRTGVNTEAFF. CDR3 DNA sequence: TGCAGTGCTAGCCGGACAGGGGTGAACACTGAAGCTTTCTTT.

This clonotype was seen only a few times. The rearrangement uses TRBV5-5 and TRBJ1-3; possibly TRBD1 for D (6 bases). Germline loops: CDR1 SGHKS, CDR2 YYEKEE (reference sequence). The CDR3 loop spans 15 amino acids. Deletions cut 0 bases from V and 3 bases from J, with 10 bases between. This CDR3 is CASSLGRGYGNTIYF. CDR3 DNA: TGTGCCAGCAGCTTGGGCAGGGGATATGGAAACACCATATATTTT.

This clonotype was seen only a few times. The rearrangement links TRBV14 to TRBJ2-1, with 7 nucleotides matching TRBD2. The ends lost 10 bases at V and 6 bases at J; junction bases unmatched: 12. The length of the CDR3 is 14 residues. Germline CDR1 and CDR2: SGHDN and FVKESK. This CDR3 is CANSRPSGFNEQFF. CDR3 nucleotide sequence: TGTGCCAACTCCCGGCCTAGCGGCTTCAATGAGCAGTTCTTC.

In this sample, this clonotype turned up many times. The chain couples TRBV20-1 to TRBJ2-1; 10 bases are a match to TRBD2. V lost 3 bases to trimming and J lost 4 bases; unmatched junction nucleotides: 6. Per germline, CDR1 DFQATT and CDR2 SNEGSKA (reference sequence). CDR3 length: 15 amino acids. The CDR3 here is CSARGAGGHYNEQFF. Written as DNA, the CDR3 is TGCAGTGCTAGGGGAGCGGGGGGGCATTACAATGAGCAGTTCTTC.